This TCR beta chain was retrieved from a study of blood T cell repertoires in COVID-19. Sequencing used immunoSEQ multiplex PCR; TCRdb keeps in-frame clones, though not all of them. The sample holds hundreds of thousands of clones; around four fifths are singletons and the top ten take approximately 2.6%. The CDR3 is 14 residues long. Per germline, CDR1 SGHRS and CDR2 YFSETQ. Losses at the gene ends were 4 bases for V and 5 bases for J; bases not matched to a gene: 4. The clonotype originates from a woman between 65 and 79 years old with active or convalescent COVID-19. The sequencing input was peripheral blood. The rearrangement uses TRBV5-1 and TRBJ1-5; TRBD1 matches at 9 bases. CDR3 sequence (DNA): TGCGCCAGCAGCCCGGGACAGGGAGATCAGCCCCAGCATTTT. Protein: CASSPGQGDQPQHF.